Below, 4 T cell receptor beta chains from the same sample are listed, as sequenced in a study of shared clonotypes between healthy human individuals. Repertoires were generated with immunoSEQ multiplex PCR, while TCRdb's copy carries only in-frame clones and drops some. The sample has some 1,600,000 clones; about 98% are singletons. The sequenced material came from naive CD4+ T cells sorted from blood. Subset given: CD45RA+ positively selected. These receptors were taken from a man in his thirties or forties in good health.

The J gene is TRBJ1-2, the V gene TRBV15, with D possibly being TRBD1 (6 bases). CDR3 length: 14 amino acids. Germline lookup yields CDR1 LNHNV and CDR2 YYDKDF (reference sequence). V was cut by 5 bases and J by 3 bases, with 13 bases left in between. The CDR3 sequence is CATSPGVYDYGYTF. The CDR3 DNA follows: TGTGCCACCAGCCCAGGGGTTTATGACTATGGCTACACCTTC.

DNA of the CDR3: TGTGCCAGCAGATCTCTCATAGAGACCGGTGGAGAGACCCAGTACTTC. This sequence encodes CASRSLIETGGETQYF. The rearrangement joins TRBV6-6 to TRBJ2-5; D is undetermined. The CDR3 length is 16 residues. Germline lookup yields CDR1 MNHNY and CDR2 SVGAGI (reference sequence). With 6 bases removed from V and 4 bases from J, the gap between germline ends came to 21 bases.

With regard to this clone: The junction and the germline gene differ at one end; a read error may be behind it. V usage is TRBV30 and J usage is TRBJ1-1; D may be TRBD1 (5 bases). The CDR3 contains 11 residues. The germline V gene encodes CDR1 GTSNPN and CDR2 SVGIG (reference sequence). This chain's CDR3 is CAWTGTTGAFF. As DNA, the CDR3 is TGTGCCTGGACCGGGACGACTGGAGCTTTCTTT.

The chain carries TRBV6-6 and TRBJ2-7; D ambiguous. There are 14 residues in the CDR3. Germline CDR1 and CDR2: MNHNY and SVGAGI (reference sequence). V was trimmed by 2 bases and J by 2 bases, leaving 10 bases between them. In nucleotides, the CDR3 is TGTGCCAGCAGTTACCTACAACACACCTACGAGCAGTACTTC. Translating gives CASSYLQHTYEQYF.